A selection of T cell receptor beta chains follows, all from one sample in a study of blood T cell repertoires in COVID-19. Sequenced by immunoSEQ multiplex PCR; TCRdb stores in-frame clones only, minus some. The sample includes fewer than 130,000 clones, 70% to 90% seen only once; the top ten take approximately 4.8%. Sequenced sample: peripheral blood. These receptor sequences come from a human donor in a cohort sampled during active COVID-19. Both conserved end residues are part of each CDR3. Each record gives: J gene, D gene, clone size, V gene, CDR3 protein, CDR3 DNA. The D gene is left open where the match is weak. Size tells how often a clone was seen (once, few, many) or the class of an expanded clone, and some rows leave it out.

>TRBJ2-2|TRBD2|.|TRBV19
CASGTSVNTGELFF
TGTGCCAGCGGGACTAGCGTAAACACCGGGGAGCTGTTTTTT
>TRBJ1-2|.|.|TRBV21-1
CASSERTGEINYGYTF
TGTGCCAGCAGCGAAAGGACAGGGGAGATTAACTATGGCTACACCTTC
>TRBJ1-2|.|.|TRBV7-2
CASNLRASNYGYTF
TGTGCCAGCAACCTCAGAGCGTCTAACTATGGCTACACCTTC
>TRBJ1-4|TRBD1|.|TRBV5-4
CASSRDRGNEKLFF
TGTGCCAGCAGCCGGGACAGGGGTAATGAAAAACTGTTTTTT
>TRBJ2-7|TRBD2|.|TRBV6-5
CASGEIAGDLSEQYF
TGTGCCAGCGGGGAGATAGCGGGAGATCTTTCCGAGCAGTACTTC
>TRBJ1-5|TRBD1|.|TRBV5-4
CASSLGPQGADNQPQHF
TGTGCCAGCAGCTTAGGACCACAGGGGGCTGATAATCAGCCCCAGCATTTT
>TRBJ1-2|.|.|TRBV27
CASSSLYSREAYGYTF
TGTGCCAGCAGTTCGCTTTATTCCAGGGAGGCCTATGGCTACACCTTC
>TRBJ2-4|TRBD1|.|TRBV19
CASSIGDRVSYF
TGTGCCAGTAGTATAGGGGACAGGGTTTCGTACTTC
>TRBJ2-7|.|once|TRBV29-1
CSVEEGRNEQYF
TGCAGCGTTGAAGAGGGGCGGAACGAGCAGTACTTC
>TRBJ2-1|TRBD2|.|TRBV7-9
CASSPSSGSSYNEQFF
TGTGCCAGCAGCCCATCTAGCGGGAGCTCCTACAATGAGCAGTTCTTC
>TRBJ1-1|.|.|TRBV7-8
CASSPGDLDTEAFF
TGTGCCAGCAGCCCCGGGGATTTAGACACTGAAGCTTTCTTT
>TRBJ2-3|.|once|TRBV3-1/TRBV3-2
CASSQSVHGGEQYF
TGTGCCAGCAGCCAAAGCGTCCATGGAGGGGAGCAGTATTTT
>TRBJ2-1|TRBD2|once|TRBV7-2
CASSGTSGRDEQFF
TGTGCCAGCAGCGGGACTAGCGGGAGAGATGAGCAGTTCTTC
>TRBJ2-1|TRBD2|.|TRBV10-3
CAISGTSGGHNEQFF
TGTGCCATCAGTGGGACTAGCGGGGGGCACAATGAGCAGTTCTTC
>TRBJ1-2|.|.|TRBV28
CASSFGQLEGYTF
TGTGCCAGCAGTTTTGGACAACTGGAGGGCTACACCTTC
>TRBJ1-2|.|once|TRBV10-1
CASSPGTDYGYTF
TGCGCCAGCAGTCCTGGGACTGATTATGGCTACACCTTC
>TRBJ1-1|TRBD1|.|TRBV15
CATSRPGQGAFTEAFF
TGTGCCACCAGCAGACCAGGACAGGGGGCATTTACTGAAGCTTTCTTT
>TRBJ2-3|.|.|TRBV18
CASSPTRLKDTQYF
TGTGCCAGCTCACCTACTCGACTGAAGGATACGCAGTATTTT
>TRBJ1-1|.|.|TRBV7-8
CASSPRPGGPAKNTEAFF
TGTGCCAGCAGCCCCCGCCCGGGGGGGCCGGCCAAGAACACTGAAGCTTTCTTT
>TRBJ1-5|TRBD1|few|TRBV6-1
CASSVRGQGNSQPQHF
TGTGCCAGCAGTGTGCGAGGACAGGGGAATAGTCAGCCCCAGCATTTT
>TRBJ2-3|TRBD2|.|TRBV13
CASSLFVGLAGHTDTQYF
TGTGCCAGCAGCTTATTCGTCGGACTAGCGGGGCACACAGATACGCAGTATTTT
>TRBJ2-5|.|.|TRBV19
CASSIGRLGQETQYF
TGTGCCAGTAGTATTGGGCGACTAGGTCAAGAGACCCAGTACTTC
>TRBJ2-3|TRBD2|.|TRBV7-9
CASSSPKTSGGGDTQYF
TGTGCCAGCAGCTCCCCAAAGACTAGCGGGGGGGGAGATACGCAGTATTTT
>TRBJ1-6|.|few|TRBV12-3/TRBV12-4
CASSLIPGPLHF
TGTGCCAGCAGTTTAATTCCAGGGCCCCTCCACTTT
>TRBJ1-2|TRBD1|once|TRBV18
CASSPSKTGGPYGYTF
TGTGCCAGCTCACCATCGAAGACAGGGGGCCCGTATGGCTACACCTTC
>TRBJ1-2|.|.|TRBV19
CASSIGQVLANYGYTF
TGTGCCAGTAGTATTGGTCAGGTATTAGCTAACTATGGCTACACCTTC
>TRBJ1-2|.|.|TRBV5-6
CASSLLSRESGYTF
TGTGCCAGCAGCCTTCTCAGCCGGGAAAGTGGCTACACCTTC
>TRBJ1-1|.|few|TRBV3-1/TRBV3-2
CASRQLQQNTEAFF
TGTGCCAGCCGACAGTTACAGCAGAACACTGAAGCTTTCTTT
>TRBJ2-2|TRBD1|.|TRBV9
CASSSLTGTNTGELFF
TGTGCCAGCAGCTCGCTGACAGGGACCAACACCGGGGAGCTGTTTTTT
>TRBJ2-1|TRBD2|.|TRBV20-1
CSASLGGAPGSSYNEQFF
TGCAGTGCAAGTCTCGGGGGGGCCCCAGGAAGTTCCTACAATGAGCAGTTCTTC
>TRBJ2-3|TRBD1|.|TRBV19
CASSHGQGTAGTDTQYF
TGTGCCAGTAGTCACGGACAGGGAACAGCCGGCACAGATACGCAGTATTTT
>TRBJ2-5|TRBD1|.|TRBV5-6
CASSLGDSQETQYF
TGTGCCAGCAGCTTAGGGGACAGCCAAGAGACCCAGTACTTC